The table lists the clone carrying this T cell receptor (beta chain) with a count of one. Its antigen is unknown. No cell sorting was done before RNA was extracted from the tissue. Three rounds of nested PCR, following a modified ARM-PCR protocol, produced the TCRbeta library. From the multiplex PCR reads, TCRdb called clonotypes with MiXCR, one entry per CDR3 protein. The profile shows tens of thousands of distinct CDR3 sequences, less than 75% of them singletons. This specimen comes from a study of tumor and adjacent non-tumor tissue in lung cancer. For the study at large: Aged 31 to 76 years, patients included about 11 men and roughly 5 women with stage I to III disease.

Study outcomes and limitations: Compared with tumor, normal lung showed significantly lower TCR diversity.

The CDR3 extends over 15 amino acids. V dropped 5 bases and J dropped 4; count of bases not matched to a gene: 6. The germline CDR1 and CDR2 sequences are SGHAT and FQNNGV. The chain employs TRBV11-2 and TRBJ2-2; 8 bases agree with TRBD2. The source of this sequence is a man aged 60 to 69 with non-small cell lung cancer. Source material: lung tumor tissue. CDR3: CASSQREGSTGELFF. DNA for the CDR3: TGTGCCAGCAGCCAACGGGAGGGCAGCACCGGGGAGCTGTTTTTT.